The next 12 T cell receptor beta chains were all read from a single sample in a study of OX40 agonist ivuxolimab in advanced cancers. Profiling relied on immunoSEQ multiplex PCR, and the TCRdb table lists in-frame clones only, not all of them. Of over 25,000 clones listed, less than 85% are singletons. This material consisted of CD4+ or CD8+ T cells sorted from blood, taken in a trial of the OX40 agonist ivuxolimab. The source is an adult with an advanced solid tumor such as melanoma, head and neck, liver or kidney cancer.

This clone was recorded only once. The V and J genes are TRBV4-1 and TRBJ2-7; TRBD1 agrees at 7 bases. V shed 3 bases, J shed 2 bases, and the junction held 4 bases outside the gene matches. This CDR3 comprises 14 residues. Germline CDR1 is MGHRA and CDR2 is YSYEKL. The CDR3, as DNA: TGCGCCAGCAGCCACCTGACAGGGCCCTACGAGCAGTACTTC. Translated, it gives CASSHLTGPYEQYF.

V and J are TRBV7-6 and TRBJ1-1; 8 nucleotides agree with TRBD1. The germline V gene encodes CDR1 SGHVS and CDR2 FNYEAQ. J was trimmed by 6 bases and V by 5 bases; bases with no gene match: 14. The CDR3 consists of 16 residues. The CDR3 sequence is CASSPEPTGAGAEAFF. The CDR3 nucleotides are TGTGCCAGCAGCCCAGAGCCGACAGGGGCCGGCGCTGAAGCTTTCTTT.

This rearrangement joins TRBV30 to TRBJ2-7, with D possibly being TRBD2 (7 bases). The CDR3 is 12 residues long. CDR1 GTSNPN and CDR2 SVGIG come from the germline V gene (reference sequence). CDR3 loop: CARRGGAYEQYF. In nucleotides, the CDR3 is TGTGCACGGAGGGGGGGCGCCTACGAGCAGTACTTC.

This chain joins TRBV28 and TRBJ2-2; D gene unclear. The CDR3 is 13 residues long. Germline V gene lookup returns CDR1 MDHEN and CDR2 SYDVKM. The V and J ends lost 3 bases and 7 bases respectively, with 9 bases between them. DNA of the CDR3: TGTGCCAGCAGTTTGATGGGAAACGGGGAGCTGTTTTTT. As protein: CASSLMGNGELFF.

The chain is built from TRBV6-5 and TRBJ2-2; D is undetermined. In germline, CDR1 is MNHEY, CDR2 SVGAGI. Trimming stripped 0 bases from V and 7 bases from J, with 12 bases between. This CDR3 contains 15 residues. CDR3 in amino acids: CASSYSIRKDGELFF. The CDR3 bases are TGTGCCAGCAGTTACTCGATACGGAAAGACGGGGAGCTGTTTTTT.

This chain connects TRBV27 to TRBJ2-5; TRBD2 agrees at 15 bases. Judging by the DNA end, TRBJ2-7 fits better; the J call may be wrong. The CDR3 is 14 amino acids. Germline loops: CDR1 MNHEY, CDR2 SMNVEV (reference sequence). The CDR3 bases are TGTGCCAGCAGCCCGGGACTAGCGGGAGGCGAGCAGTACTTC. As protein: CASSPGLAGGEQYF.

This chain uses TRBV5-4 with TRBJ2-7, with 10 bases aligning to TRBD1. Germline assignment: CDR1 SGHNT and CDR2 YYREEE (reference sequence). Trimming removed 4 bases from V and 5 bases from J; junction bases left unmatched: 6. This CDR3 has 14 residues. CDR3 coding DNA: TGTGCCAGCAGCCTGACAGGGGGCGTCCACGAGCAGTACTTC. Residues: CASSLTGGVHEQYF.

This chain joins TRBV5-6 and TRBJ2-1, with unresolved D. CDR1 and CDR2 (germline): SGHDT, YYEEEE. The germline V and J ends were trimmed by 0 bases and 7 bases, with 5 bases remaining between them. The CDR3 runs 12 residues. As DNA, the CDR3 is TGTGCCAGCAGCTTGGGGGCGAATGAGCAGTTCTTC. Amino acids: CASSLGANEQFF.

This clone was recorded a few times. The V call is TRBV28, the J call TRBJ2-7, with D perhaps matching TRBD2 (5 bases). V was trimmed by 7 bases and J by 2 bases, leaving 15 bases between them. This CDR3 comprises 14 residues. Germline V CDR1 and CDR2: MDHEN, SYDVKM. Written as DNA, the CDR3 is TGTGCCAGCAAAGAGGTAGCGTCCCCCTACGAGCAGTACTTC. Translated, it gives CASKEVASPYEQYF.

The J gene is TRBJ2-7, the V gene TRBV5-5; tentative D call: TRBD1 (6 bases). There are 12 residues in the CDR3. Deletions cut 2 bases from V and 6 bases from J, with 9 bases between. Germline V gene data show CDR1 as SGHKS and CDR2 as YYEKEE (reference sequence). The DNA of the CDR3 is TGTGCCAGCAGCTTAGGGGGACGCGAGCAGTACTTC. Amino acid sequence: CASSLGGREQYF.

The chain recombines TRBV30 with TRBJ2-7; possible D gene TRBD1, 6 bases. The V and J ends lost 4 bases and 3 bases respectively, with 16 bases between them. The CDR3 runs to 14 residues. Per the germline V gene, CDR1 is GTSNPN and CDR2 is SVGIG (reference sequence). CDR3 amino acids: CAWTTGIGNYEQYF. CDR3 nucleotides: TGTGCCTGGACTACAGGGATCGGGAACTACGAGCAGTACTTC.

The CDR3 DNA reads as TGTGCCAGCGAGAGCGGGAGGAGCTCCTACGAGCAGTACTTC. This sequence encodes CASESGRSSYEQYF. The chain uses TRBV28 and TRBJ2-7; 9 nucleotides line up with TRBD2. Germline assignment: CDR1 MDHEN and CDR2 SYDVKM. Trimming at V came to 8 bases and at J to 0 bases, leaving 5 bases not matched to a gene. The CDR3 extends over 14 amino acids.